Below are 28 T cell receptor beta chains sequenced from a single sample in a study of vaccination effects on CD4 cells after COVID-19. The antigens these receptors bind are not known. Researchers isolated CD4+ T cells once approximately 10 days of culture had elapsed. The repertoire was sequenced with immunoSEQ multiplex PCR; TCRdb's copy has only in-frame clones and lacks some. The sample has tens of thousands of clones, roughly four fifths seen once. The starting material was CD4+ T cells from PBMCs cultured without peptide, obtained before COVID-19 vaccination. Every receptor here comes from a human donor who received a COVID-19 vaccine.

The chain recombines TRBV27 with TRBJ2-2, with D tentatively TRBD2 (6 bases). The CDR3 spans 15 residues. From germline, CDR1 is MNHEY and CDR2 SMNVEV (reference sequence). V was trimmed by 0 bases and J by 1 base, leaving 6 bases between them. The CDR3 loop reads CASSLSGGNTGELFF. The CDR3 DNA is TGTGCCAGCAGTTTATCGGGGGGGAACACCGGGGAGCTGTTTTTT.

The rearrangement joins TRBV12-3 or TRBV12-4 to TRBJ1-4; D not resolved. This CDR3 is built from 11 residues. V was clipped by 5 bases and J by 5 bases, with 3 bases between them. In DNA form, the CDR3 reads TGTGCCAGCAGTCAAAATGAAAAACTGTTTTTT. As protein: CASSQNEKLFF.

Only a few counts were recorded for this clone. This rearrangement joins TRBV5-1 to TRBJ1-2; D is unclear. This CDR3 comprises 14 residues. Per germline, CDR1 SGHRS and CDR2 YFSETQ. Trimming took 4 bases from V and 0 from J, leaving 10 bases between them. The CDR3 DNA reads TGCGCCAGCAGCGAAGTGACTGCTAACTATGGCTACACCTTC. As protein: CASSEVTANYGYTF.

This clone appeared once. This rearrangement joins TRBV29-1 to TRBJ1-1; D uncertain. Trimming left V 7 bases short and J 4 bases short, with 13 bases between. The CDR3 covers 12 residues. Germline V gene sequence: CDR1 SQVTM, CDR2 ANQGSEA. CDR3 in amino acids: CSASSGGTEAFF. Here the CDR3 DNA reads TGCAGCGCCAGTTCGGGTGGCACTGAAGCTTTCTTT.

CDR3 nucleotide sequence: TGTGCCAGCAGCTTACGCTGGGGCTCCTACGAGCAGTACGTC. It translates to CASSLRWGSYEQYV. The chain is built from TRBV11-2 and TRBJ2-7; D unclear. Germline V gene data show CDR1 as SGHAT and CDR2 as FQNNGV. This CDR3 has 14 residues. V lost 2 bases to trimming and J lost 0 bases, with 8 bases between them.

The CDR3 bases are TGTGCCAGCTCACCCCAGGGGGTTAGCAATCAGCCCCAGCATTTT. It codes for CASSPQGVSNQPQHF. The V call is TRBV18, the J call TRBJ1-5; 7 nucleotides agree with TRBD1. This CDR3 spans 15 amino acids. V lost 3 bases and J lost 0; bases outside the gene matches: 2. Germline CDR1 KGHSH, CDR2 LQKENI.

CDR3 sequence reads: CASSPGGVRNTIYF. The DNA of the CDR3 is TGTGCCAGCAGCCCGGGGGGGGTCCGAAACACCATATATTTT. The chain uses TRBV7-7 and TRBJ1-3; perhaps TRBD1 as D (5 bases). This CDR3 contains 14 residues. In germline, CDR1 is SSHAT, CDR2 FNYEAQ (reference sequence). V was cut by 5 bases and J by 5 bases, with 13 bases left in between.

The chain joins TRBV19 to TRBJ2-3; 8 positions agree with TRBD1. V trimming: 7 bases; J trimming: 5 bases; junction bases outside the gene matches: 8. Germline CDR1 and CDR2: LNHDA and SQIVND (reference sequence). The CDR3 is made up of 14 amino acids. This CDR3 is CASNVQGAEDTQYF. The CDR3 nucleotides read TGTGCCAGTAACGTGCAGGGGGCTGAAGATACGCAGTATTTT.

The chain is built from TRBV19 and TRBJ1-5; D perhaps matches TRBD1 (5 bases). The length of the CDR3 is 16 residues. Trimming left V 5 bases short and J 5 bases short, with 19 bases between. Germline V CDR1 and CDR2: LNHDA, SQIVND (reference sequence). Written as DNA, the CDR3 is TGTGCCAGTAGTCCTCGGGACGGACGGGTACATCAGCCCCAGCATTTT. It yields the protein CASSPRDGRVHQPQHF.

The V call is TRBV5-1, the J call TRBJ2-3; D is perhaps TRBD1 (6 bases). CDR3 length: 17 amino acids. The germline V gene encodes CDR1 SGHRS and CDR2 YFSETQ. The ends were cut back, 4 bases at V and 3 bases at J, with 21 bases in the middle. Here the CDR3 reads CASSPVFGAGATDTQYF. CDR3 nucleotides: TGCGCCAGCAGCCCGGTCTTCGGCGCAGGGGCAACAGATACGCAGTATTTT.

This chain joins TRBV3-1 (or the pseudogene TRBV3-2) and TRBJ2-2; a possible D gene is TRBD1 (6 bases). The CDR3 covers 17 residues. Germline CDR1 reads LGHDT; CDR2 reads YNNKEL (reference sequence). V was cut by 1 base and J by 5 bases, with 17 bases left in between. DNA for the CDR3: TGTGCCAGCAGCCAAGGCAGCCAGGGGCCGGGGACCGGGGAGCTGTTTTTT. Translated, it gives CASSQGSQGPGTGELFF.

The chain employs TRBV3-1 (or the pseudogene TRBV3-2) and TRBJ2-5; the D gene could be TRBD1 or TRBD2 (5 bases each). This CDR3 is built from 12 residues. Germline values: CDR1 LGHDT, CDR2 YNNKEL (reference sequence). The V end was cut by 4 bases, the J end by 5 bases, with 8 bases between. This chain's CDR3 is CASSPWGETQYF. In DNA, the CDR3 is TGTGCCAGCAGCCCCTGGGGGGAGACCCAGTACTTC.

This clone appeared once. Here the CDR3 DNA reads TGTGCCAGCAGCCTAGACAGGGACCCTGGCTACACCTTC. It encodes CASSLDRDPGYTF. The chain is built from TRBV5-4 and TRBJ1-2; 7 bases line up with TRBD1. Losses at the gene ends were 4 bases for V and 7 bases for J; bases not matched to a gene: 7. This CDR3 spans 13 amino acids. From germline, CDR1 is SGHNT and CDR2 YYREEE (reference sequence). Full variable domain (outside the CDR3, taken from reference TRBV5-4 and TRBJ1-2): ETGVTQSPTHLIKTRGQQVTLRCSSQSGHNTVSWYQQALGQGPQFIFQYYREEENGRGNFPPRFSGLQFPNYSSELNVNALELDDSALYLCASSLDRDPGYTFGSGTRLTVV.

The chain is built from TRBV10-3 and TRBJ1-4, with D possibly TRBD1 on 5 matching bases. This CDR3 has 16 residues. CDR1 ENHRY and CDR2 SYGVKD come from the germline V gene. V dropped 0 bases and J dropped 7 bases, with 15 bases sitting between them. The CDR3 region has the DNA TGTGCCATCAGTGAGTCTTCCCGCGGGGCCCTTGAAAAACTGTTTTTT. It specifies CAISESSRGALEKLFF.

V and J are TRBV7-2 and TRBJ2-1; no clear D. The CDR3 length is 12 residues. From germline, CDR1 is SGHTA and CDR2 FQGNSA. Between the trimmed V and J ends, which lost 5 bases and 15 bases, there was a span of 17 bases. Written as DNA, the CDR3 is TGTGCCAGCAGCCCGCTTGTCGGGTATCGGTTCTTC. Protein: CASSPLVGYRFF. Filled out from reference TRBV7-2 and TRBJ2-1, the complete variable domain reads GAGVSQSPSNKVTEKGKDVELRCDPISGHTALYWYRQSLGQGLEFLIYFQGNSAPDKSGLPSDRFSAERTGGSVSTLTIQRTQQEDSAVYLCASSPLVGYRFFGPGTRLTVL.

The CDR3 DNA sequence: TGTGCCACTTCCCCGAGGCGAAATGAAAAACTGTTTTTT. Protein: CATSPRRNEKLFF. The chain has TRBV7-8 and TRBJ1-4; D is unresolved. V was trimmed by 10 bases and J by 5 bases, leaving 14 bases between them. This CDR3 region has 13 residues. The germline gives CDR1 SGHVS, CDR2 FQNEAQ.

This clone has just a few counts. This chain connects TRBV12-5 to TRBJ1-5; 8 bases line up with TRBD1. V lost 2 bases, J lost 0 bases, and 12 bases stayed unmatched. CDR3 length: 19 residues. Germline CDR1 and CDR2: LGHNT and FRNRAP. In DNA, the CDR3 is TGTGCTAGTGGTTTGTGGGTGCAGGGGGCAGGAGGTAGCAATCAGCCCCAGCATTTT. Protein product: CASGLWVQGAGGSNQPQHF. The variable domain in full, with the rest retrieved from reference TRBV12-5 and TRBJ1-5, is DARVTQTPRHKVTEMGQEVTMRCQPILGHNTVFWYRQTMMQGLELLAYFRNRAPLDDSGMPKDRFSAEMPDATLATLKIQPSEPRDSAVYFCASGLWVQGAGGSNQPQHFGDGTRLSIL.

This clone has a handful of counts. V and J are TRBV6-2 or TRBV6-3 and TRBJ2-5, with 9 bases matching TRBD1. The ends lost 2 bases at V and 2 bases at J; junction bases unmatched: 0. The CDR3 runs 14 residues. Germline CDR1 and CDR2: MNHEY and SVGEGT. The CDR3 DNA is TGTGCCAGCAGTTACGGGACAGGGCAAGAGACCCAGTACTTC. Protein: CASSYGTGQETQYF.

The rearrangement uses TRBV4-1 and TRBJ2-3, with 7 bases lining up with TRBD2. The length of the CDR3 is 16 residues. V shed 0 bases and J 3 bases; nucleotides not matched to a gene: 6. Germline CDR1 is MGHRA and CDR2 is YSYEKL. The CDR3 region has the DNA TGCGCCAGCAGCCAAGAGAGTGGGGGAGGGACAGATACGCAGTATTTT. Translating gives CASSQESGGGTDTQYF.

This clone has only one observation. The chain employs TRBV7-3 and TRBJ2-3; TRBD2 aligns across 7 bases. Germline CDR1 and CDR2: SGHTA and FQGTGA. Trimming cost V 0 bases and J 2 bases; bases outside gene matches: 5. There are 16 residues in the CDR3. In DNA, the CDR3 is TGTGCCAGCAGCTTAACGACGGGGGGAAACACAGATACGCAGTATTTT. Its translation is CASSLTTGGNTDTQYF.

V usage is TRBV18 and J usage is TRBJ1-1, with 12 bases matching TRBD1. The junction had 5 bases not matched to a gene; V was cut back by 2 bases and J by 4 bases. Germline V lookup: CDR1 KGHSH, CDR2 LQKENI. The CDR3 spans 16 residues. CDR3 bases: TGTGCCAGCTCACCATTGGGACAGGGGGCGAGCACTGAAGCTTTCTTT. This gives the protein CASSPLGQGASTEAFF.

This clone was detected once. The genes are TRBV10-2 and TRBJ1-2; D is possibly TRBD1 (5 bases). The ends were cut back, 3 bases at V and 2 bases at J, with 16 bases in the middle. This CDR3 has 16 residues. The germline V gene has CDR1 WSHSY and CDR2 SAAADI. CDR3 amino acids: CASSDEGRNSNYGYTF. In nucleotides, the CDR3 is TGCGCCAGCAGTGATGAGGGGAGAAACAGCAACTATGGCTACACCTTC.

The chain links TRBV6-5 to TRBJ1-2; 7 nucleotides match TRBD1. The germline V gene encodes CDR1 MNHEY and CDR2 SVGAGI. Germline trimming cut 6 bases from V and 7 bases from J; bases unmatched to any gene: 8. The CDR3 spans 13 residues. The CDR3: CASRWTGEGGYTF. The CDR3 coding sequence is TGTGCCAGCAGATGGACAGGAGAAGGTGGCTACACCTTC.

This CDR3 reads CASSYGELNGDEQYV. The CDR3 DNA reads as TGTGCCAGCAGTTACGGTGAACTCAACGGTGACGAGCAGTACGTC. The rearrangement links TRBV6-6 to TRBJ2-7; D remains ambiguous. V lost 2 bases and J lost 5, with 16 bases in between. The germline CDR1 and CDR2 sequences are MNHNY and SVGAGI (reference sequence). CDR3 size: 15 residues.

This chain joins TRBV5-8 and TRBJ1-5, with a possible D match to TRBD1 (5 bases). CDR1 SGHTS and CDR2 YDEGEE come from the germline V gene. Trimming removed 0 bases from V and 0 bases from J, with 16 bases in between. The CDR3 is made up of 18 amino acids. The CDR3 bases are TGTGCCAGCAGCTTGGGGACATATACATCGAATAGCAATCAGCCCCAGCATTTT. This translates into CASSLGTYTSNSNQPQHF.

V and J are TRBV5-8 and TRBJ1-4; possible D gene TRBD1, 6 bases. The germline V gene encodes CDR1 SGHTS and CDR2 YDEGEE. This CDR3 spans 14 amino acids. CDR3 protein: CASGWRGANEKLFF. DNA of the CDR3: TGTGCAAGCGGATGGAGGGGGGCTAATGAAAAACTGTTTTTT. Using reference TRBV5-8 and TRBJ1-4 for the parts outside the CDR3, the full variable domain is EAGVTQSPTHLIKTRGQQATLRCSPISGHTSVYWYQQALGLGLQFLLWYDEGEERNRGNFPPRFSGRQFPNYSSELNVNALELEDSALYLCASGWRGANEKLFFGSGTQLSVL.

The genes are TRBV5-1 and TRBJ1-4; TRBD1 matches at 7 bases. The ends lost 4 bases at V and 5 bases at J; junction bases unmatched: 8. This CDR3 contains 15 residues. Germline CDR1 and CDR2: SGHRS and YFSETQ. The CDR3 reads CASSQRTGGNEKLFF. CDR3 DNA: TGCGCCAGCAGCCAAAGGACAGGCGGCAATGAAAAACTGTTTTTT. Supplemented by reference TRBV5-1 and TRBJ1-4, the full variable domain reads KAGVTQTPRYLIKTRGQQVTLSCSPISGHRSVSWYQQTPGQGLQFLFEYFSETQRNKGNFPGRFSGRQFSNSRSEMNVSTLELGDSALYLCASSQRTGGNEKLFFGSGTQLSVL.

The chain has TRBV7-6 and TRBJ2-1, with 12 positions matching TRBD2. The CDR3 has 16 amino acids. Germline V lookup: CDR1 SGHVS, CDR2 FNYEAQ. The V gene end was trimmed by 4 bases and the J gene end by 7 bases; junction bases not matched to a gene: 8. Here the CDR3 reads CASSSWGLAGGNEQFF. For the CDR3, the DNA is TGTGCCAGCAGCTCCTGGGGGCTAGCGGGGGGGAATGAGCAGTTCTTC. The full variable domain, with the rest looked up from reference TRBV7-6 and TRBJ2-1, is GAGVSQSPRYKVTKRGQDVALRCDPISGHVSLYWYRQALGQGPEFLTYFNYEAQQDKSGLPNDRFSAERPEGSISTLTIQRTEQRDSAMYRCASSSWGLAGGNEQFFGPGTRLTVL.